These T cell receptor beta chains were read from a single sample in a study of CD8+ T cells in alopecia areata. Sequenced by immunoSEQ multiplex PCR; TCRdb stores in-frame clones only, minus some. The sample includes approximately 200,000 clones, approximately 56% of them seen just once. Sample: CD4+ T cells sorted from blood, taken at week 4, from a patient treated with tofacitinib. The receptor source for this set is a human donor with alopecia areata. CDR3s include the opening cysteine and the closing phenylalanine or tryptophan. D genes are given only for firm matches. Clone size appears in some rows only: once, few, many, or a class for an expanded clone.

CDR3 | D | length | J | V | size
CASSPSRPQGERRGQYF | . | 17 | TRBJ2-3 | TRBV27 | .
CASSFREQYF | . | 10 | TRBJ2-7 | TRBV5-8 | .
CASSLRGLAVRDAGELFF | TRBD2 | 18 | TRBJ2-2 | TRBV5-6 | few
CASSPSAETQYF | . | 12 | TRBJ2-5 | TRBV11-1 | .
CAWSRQGRDEQFF | TRBD1 | 13 | TRBJ2-1 | TRBV30 | few
CSAYLGAGETQYF | . | 13 | TRBJ2-5 | TRBV29-1 | few
CASSQDEGDTQYF | . | 13 | TRBJ2-3 | TRBV4-1 | .
CASKQGSTNYGYTF | . | 14 | TRBJ1-2 | TRBV27 | .
CASSYTGGEQYF | TRBD1 | 12 | TRBJ2-7 | TRBV7-9 | many
CAIGVRGQEQYF | . | 12 | TRBJ2-7 | TRBV2 | .
CASSLRGRGSGNADTQYF | TRBD2 | 18 | TRBJ2-3 | TRBV7-2 | .
CASSEDSGGTDTQYF | . | 15 | TRBJ2-3 | TRBV10-1 | few
CASSDKAGGYQETQYF | TRBD2 | 16 | TRBJ2-5 | TRBV25-1 | few
CASSLDRRSSYNEQFF | . | 16 | TRBJ2-1 | TRBV19 | .
CASSIGASESYEQYF | . | 15 | TRBJ2-7 | TRBV19 | .
CASSQIPGTYEQYF | . | 14 | TRBJ2-7 | TRBV4-1 | .
CAWSRDSSYNEQFF | TRBD1 | 14 | TRBJ2-1 | TRBV30 | .
CASSAQGSGYEQYF | . | 14 | TRBJ2-7 | TRBV5-1 | .
CASSMDVGNTIYF | . | 13 | TRBJ1-3 | TRBV6-5 | .
CSARYADTQYF | . | 11 | TRBJ2-3 | TRBV20-1 | few
CASSLSGSAKNIQYF | . | 15 | TRBJ2-4 | TRBV5-1 | .
CASDGRRETQYF | . | 12 | TRBJ2-5 | TRBV5-1 | .
CASSYGDRSNYNEQFF | TRBD1 | 16 | TRBJ2-1 | TRBV6-6 | .
CAIDGAGLAKNIQYF | . | 15 | TRBJ2-4 | TRBV6-4 | .
CATENRVEQFF | . | 11 | TRBJ2-1 | TRBV10-3 | .
CSVAAQGPLGQYF | TRBD1 | 13 | TRBJ2-7 | TRBV29-1 | .
CSVEDMLAGGLDNEQFF | TRBD2 | 17 | TRBJ2-1 | TRBV29-1 | once
CASSIGGNQPQHF | . | 13 | TRBJ1-5 | TRBV19 | few
CASSLDRGSGGEQFF | TRBD2 | 15 | TRBJ2-1 | TRBV5-5 | few
CSARTGTEKLFF | . | 12 | TRBJ1-4 | TRBV29-1 | few
CASSSTGGYEQYF | TRBD1 | 13 | TRBJ2-7 | TRBV6-5 | .
CASSLGQGDQETQYF | TRBD1 | 15 | TRBJ2-5 | TRBV5-1 | .